This TCR beta chain stems from a study of blood T cell repertoires in COVID-19. The CDR3 loop spans 13 amino acids. Germline V gene sequence: CDR1 SGHAT, CDR2 FQNNGV. Trimming cost V 2 bases and J 2 bases, with 6 bases left between them. Sequencing was performed with immunoSEQ multiplex PCR; in TCRdb, only in-frame clones are kept and a portion is missing. The sample shows roughly 210,000 clones, over 75% of them seen only once. The chain is built from TRBV11-2 and TRBJ1-1; D remains unclear. The clonotype originates from a man aged 25 to 40 in a cohort exposed to, infected with or recovered from COVID-19 (not recorded which). Sequencing was carried out using PBMCs or T cells enriched from blood (not recorded which). CDR3 sequence: CASSLKPNTEAFF. The CDR3 region has the DNA TGTGCCAGCAGCTTAAAGCCCAACACTGAAGCTTTCTTT.